This is a list of T cell receptor beta chains from one sample in a study of response to subunit inactivated influenza vaccine. TCRdb used MiXCR to reprocess the RT-PCR reads, holding one entry per CDR3 protein. The data show a few hundred thousand distinct CDR3 sequences, 12% seen once. The material sequenced was non-naive T cells sorted from PBMCs, taken less than 15 days before vaccination. These receptor sequences come from a man over 45 who received an inactivated influenza vaccine. Both conserved end residues are part of each CDR3. The order of the fields is CDR3 protein, CDR3 DNA, D gene, J gene, clone size, V gene. A D gene is named only where the DNA matches it firmly. Clone size is stated in some rows and not others, as once, few, many or a class when expanded.

CDR3 protein: CASSASDRDYNEQFF
CDR3 DNA: TGTGCCAGCAGCGCATCGGACAGGGATTACAATGAGCAGTTCTTC
D gene: TRBD1
J gene: TRBJ2-1
clone size: NA
V gene: TRBV9

CDR3 protein: CASSLGIYQGSTDTQYF
CDR3 DNA: TGTGCCAGCAGTTTGGGGATATATCAGGGCAGCACAGATACGCAGTATTTT
D gene: NA
J gene: TRBJ2-3
clone size: few
V gene: TRBV28

CDR3 protein: CASSSLTGTGSSYEQYF
CDR3 DNA: TGTGCCAGCTCATCCCTAACCGGGACAGGGAGCTCCTACGAGCAGTACTTC
D gene: TRBD1
J gene: TRBJ2-7
clone size: NA
V gene: TRBV18

CDR3 protein: CASSVANRDYGYTF
CDR3 DNA: TGTGCCAGCAGCGTAGCTAACAGGGACTATGGCTACACCTTC
D gene: NA
J gene: TRBJ1-2
clone size: few
V gene: TRBV9

CDR3 protein: CASSYSILAPETQYF
CDR3 DNA: TGTGCCAGCAGTTACTCGATCCTAGCCCCAGAGACCCAGTACTTC
D gene: NA
J gene: TRBJ2-5
clone size: many
V gene: TRBV6-5

CDR3 protein: CSARPTGYSYEQYF
CDR3 DNA: TGCAGTGCTAGGCCGACTGGCTACTCCTACGAGCAGTACTTC
D gene: NA
J gene: TRBJ2-7
clone size: few
V gene: TRBV20-1

CDR3 protein: CSAGRTGGETQYF
CDR3 DNA: TGCAGTGCCGGAAGAACAGGGGGAGAGACCCAGTACTTC
D gene: TRBD1
J gene: TRBJ2-5
clone size: NA
V gene: TRBV20-1

CDR3 protein: CASSSLGGGGYNEQFF
CDR3 DNA: TGTGCCAGCAGCTCCCTCGGGGGCGGGGGTTACAATGAGCAGTTCTTC
D gene: NA
J gene: TRBJ2-1
clone size: NA
V gene: TRBV11-1

CDR3 protein: CASSLAGPNTGELFF
CDR3 DNA: TGTGCCAGCAGCTTAGCCGGACCGAACACCGGGGAGCTGTTTTTT
D gene: NA
J gene: TRBJ2-2
clone size: NA
V gene: TRBV11-2

CDR3 protein: CASRSRVGDTEAFF
CDR3 DNA: TGTGCCAGCAGATCCCGCGTGGGGGACACTGAAGCTTTCTTT
D gene: NA
J gene: TRBJ1-1
clone size: few
V gene: TRBV27

CDR3 protein: CASSLPENRGHPTYEQYF
CDR3 DNA: TGTGCCAGCAGTTTACCAGAGAACAGGGGGCACCCCACCTACGAGCAGTACTTC
D gene: TRBD1
J gene: TRBJ2-7
clone size: few
V gene: TRBV12-3/TRBV12-4

CDR3 protein: CASSFRAGPSYEQYF
CDR3 DNA: TGTGCCAGCAGCTTTAGAGCAGGGCCCTCCTACGAGCAGTACTTC
D gene: NA
J gene: TRBJ2-7
clone size: many
V gene: TRBV7-8

CDR3 protein: CSAEGGLAASPTQYF
CDR3 DNA: TGCAGTGCTGAGGGGGGACTAGCGGCTTCTCCAACGCAGTATTTT
D gene: TRBD2
J gene: TRBJ2-3
clone size: many
V gene: TRBV20-1

CDR3 protein: CASSQMTSPGNTIYF
CDR3 DNA: TGTGCCAGCAGCCAAATGACTTCCCCTGGAAACACCATATATTTT
D gene: NA
J gene: TRBJ1-3
clone size: NA
V gene: TRBV3-1

CDR3 protein: CASSQDSQPRGLFF
CDR3 DNA: TGTGCCAGCAGCCAAGATAGCCAGCCCCGGGGGCTGTTTTTT
D gene: NA
J gene: TRBJ2-2
clone size: NA
V gene: TRBV3-1

CDR3 protein: CASSLAEVYGYTF
CDR3 DNA: TGTGCCAGCAGCTTGGCCGAGGTTTATGGCTACACCTTC
D gene: NA
J gene: TRBJ1-2
clone size: few
V gene: TRBV5-5

CDR3 protein: CASSLRTGQGNTQYF
CDR3 DNA: TGCGCCAGCAGCCTGCGGACAGGGCAGGGGAATACGCAGTATTTT
D gene: TRBD1
J gene: TRBJ2-3
clone size: few
V gene: TRBV4-1